The 14 T cell receptor beta chains below were found in one sample sequenced in a study of T-cell memory formation after mild COVID-19 (dated by TCRdb to 2020 to 2022). Libraries were built with 5' RACE. Sequencing instrument: Illumina NovaSeq 6000. TCRdb reprocessing: public reads trimmed at Q25 with fastp, clones called with MiXCR, in-frame beta chains kept. Every entry covers one CDR3 protein and lists the most common genes and DNA from its rows. The sample contains 450,000 to 650,000 distinct CDR3 sequences, approximately 18% of them found a single time. The biggest ten clones account for around 12% of the sample. The source material was PBMCs or a T cell subset sorted from them (not recorded which). Receptor source: an adult woman who had mild COVID-19 (a few samples of this study predate the infection). The sample titles of this study are shuffled in the database, so cell type and time point are left out; the donor was told from shared clones.

This clonotype came up a few times. V gene TRBV24-1 combines with J gene TRBJ2-7, with a weak D call TRBD1 (6 bases). Germline V lookup: CDR1 KGHDR, CDR2 SFDVKD. V shed 4 bases and J shed 6 bases, with 12 bases lying between them. CDR3 size: 13 residues. In DNA, the CDR3 is TGTGCCACCAGTGAGTCGACAGGACCCGAGCAGTACTTC. Translation gives CATSESTGPEQYF.

This clonotype was counted between two and nine times. CDR3 coding DNA: TGTGCCAGCAGTCATGGGACAGGGATGAACACTGAAGCTTTCTTT. Translated, it gives CASSHGTGMNTEAFF. This chain uses TRBV27 with TRBJ1-1; TRBD1 matches 9 bases. Germline-derived CDR1 and CDR2 are MNHEY and SMNVEV (reference sequence). This CDR3 comprises 15 residues. After removal of 5 bases from V and 0 bases from J, the junction contained 4 bases not matched to a gene.

This clonotype came up a few times. The V call is TRBV30, the J call TRBJ1-1; perhaps TRBD1 as D (5 bases). Germline assignment: CDR1 GTSNPN and CDR2 SVGIG (reference sequence). Trimming pared 0 bases from V and 12 bases from J, leaving 17 bases between. The length of the CDR3 is 13 residues. This chain's CDR3 is CAWSVAEQVQTFF. DNA of the CDR3: TGTGCCTGGAGTGTGGCCGAACAGGTTCAGACTTTCTTT.

This clonotype was observed a few times. The gene calls are TRBV7-9 and TRBJ1-1; D remains ambiguous. Germline CDR1 and CDR2: SEHNR and FQNEAQ (reference sequence). The CDR3 sequence is 16 residues long. V was trimmed by 1 base and J by 7 bases, leaving 19 bases between them. Here the CDR3 reads CASSLGQMTQFFEAFF. In nucleotides, the CDR3 is TGTGCCAGCAGCTTAGGTCAGATGACACAATTTTTTGAAGCTTTCTTT.

There are a few counts of this clonotype. The chain uses TRBV27 and TRBJ2-5; 10 nucleotides agree with TRBD2. This CDR3 has 20 amino acids. The germline V gene encodes CDR1 MNHEY and CDR2 SMNVEV (reference sequence). V was pared by 2 bases and J by 2 bases, with 17 bases of the junction left unmatched. The CDR3 reads CASSLSAKGTSALLQETQYF. The CDR3 coding sequence is TGTGCCAGCAGTTTAAGTGCAAAGGGGACTAGCGCTTTACTACAAGAGACCCAGTACTTC.

V usage is TRBV3-1 and J usage is TRBJ1-5; 9 nucleotides agree with TRBD1. Germline V CDR1 and CDR2: LGHDT, YNNKEL (reference sequence). The CDR3 runs 14 residues. The junction had 4 bases not matched to a gene; V was cut back by 4 bases and J by 6 bases. CDR3 protein: CASSRGQGTQPQHF. CDR3 nucleotides: TGTGCCAGCAGCCGAGGACAGGGGACTCAGCCCCAGCATTTT.

The table lists this clonotype with a few counts. The chain has TRBV6-5 and TRBJ1-3, with D maybe TRBD1 (5 bases). There are 14 residues in the CDR3. The V gene lost 4 bases and the J gene lost 8 bases, with 15 bases spanning the gap. Germline CDR1 MNHEY, CDR2 SVGAGI. This chain's CDR3 is CASSSLKGADTIYF. The CDR3 DNA sequence: TGTGCCAGCAGTTCTCTCAAAGGGGCTGACACCATATATTTT.

J is TRBJ2-2 and V is TRBV5-1, with 8 bases matching TRBD2. J was trimmed by 2 bases and V by 4 bases; bases with no gene match: 7. Germline V gives CDR1 SGHRS, CDR2 YFSETQ. This CDR3 region has 16 residues. The CDR3 protein is CASSPSGSFNTGELFF. CDR3 sequence (DNA): TGCGCCAGCAGCCCCAGCGGGAGTTTCAACACCGGGGAGCTGTTTTTT.

The chain couples TRBV6-5 to TRBJ1-5; tentatively, D is TRBD1 (5 bases). Per germline, CDR1 MNHEY and CDR2 SVGAGI. The V and J ends lost 6 bases and 1 base respectively, with 16 bases between them. The length of the CDR3 is 16 residues. CDR3 sequence: CASSHQGIGSNQPQHF. CDR3 sequence (DNA): TGTGCCAGCAGCCACCAGGGAATTGGGAGCAATCAGCCCCAGCATTTT.

CDR3 DNA: TGTGCCAGCAGCTTGGATAGGGACAGGGTTGTTCGTAACTATGGCTACACCTTC. Protein product: CASSLDRDRVVRNYGYTF. The rearrangement joins TRBV5-6 to TRBJ1-2; 9 bases are a match to TRBD1. Trimming at V came to 0 bases and at J to 1 base, leaving 10 bases not matched to a gene. The CDR3 length is 18 residues. Per the germline V gene, CDR1 is SGHDT and CDR2 is YYEEEE.

V and J are TRBV9 and TRBJ2-2; D possibly uses TRBD1 or TRBD2 (5 bases each). The V end was cut by 4 bases, the J end by 3 bases, with 13 bases between. Germline assignment: CDR1 SGDLS and CDR2 YYNGEE. The CDR3 totals 15 residues. DNA for the CDR3: TGTGCCAGCAGCCGGGGATCCAGGGACACCGGGGAGCTGTTTTTT. Translated, it gives CASSRGSRDTGELFF.

This clonotype was counted only a few times. The rearrangement links TRBV4-1 to TRBJ2-1; D is undetermined. This CDR3 region has 14 residues. Germline-derived CDR1 and CDR2 are MGHRA and YSYEKL. The V end lost 1 base, the J end lost 7 bases, and 11 bases lay between the germline ends. The CDR3, as DNA: TGCGCCAGCAGCCAAGGTAACGAGTGGAATGAGCAGTTCTTC. As protein: CASSQGNEWNEQFF.

DNA of the CDR3: TGCGCCAGCAGCTTAGGATTCGGGACTAGCGCCTACGAGCAGTACTTC. Protein product: CASSLGFGTSAYEQYF. This chain connects TRBV5-1 to TRBJ2-7, with TRBD2 identical over 10 bases. Looked up from germline, CDR1 is SGHRS and CDR2 is YFSETQ. Trimming took 2 bases from V and 2 from J; bases not matched to a gene: 7. This CDR3 comprises 16 residues. Variable domain in full (rest from reference TRBV5-1 and TRBJ2-7): KAGVTQTPRYLIKTRGQQVTLSCSPISGHRSVSWYQQTPGQGLQFLFEYFSETQRNKGNFPGRFSGRQFSNSRSEMNVSTLELGDSALYLCASSLGFGTSAYEQYFGPGTRLTVT.

The V and J genes are TRBV11-2 and TRBJ1-2; D remains ambiguous. There are 14 residues in the CDR3. The germline gives CDR1 SGHAT, CDR2 FQNNGV. Trimming removed 5 bases at V and 8 bases at J, with 18 bases between. This CDR3 is CASSLTRVYGGYTF. The CDR3 nucleotides read TGTGCCAGCAGCCTCACCCGAGTGTATGGCGGCTACACCTTC.